A single sample is the source of the 8 T cell receptor beta chains below, sequenced in a study of tumor-infiltrating lymphocytes in localized non-small cell lung cancer. Sequenced by immunoSEQ multiplex PCR; TCRdb stores in-frame clones only, minus some. This repertoire shows around 10,000 clones, 45% to 70% found once; its top ten account for around 9.9%. The sequenced material came from uninvolved lung tissue not adjacent to the tumor. The receptors shown here come from a human donor with non-small cell lung cancer.

The rearrangement joins TRBV2 to TRBJ2-7, with D perhaps TRBD1 or TRBD2 (5 bases each). The CDR3 sequence is 14 residues long. The germline V and J ends were trimmed by 7 bases and 6 bases, with 19 bases remaining between them. Germline CDR1 is SNHLY and CDR2 is FYNNEI. The CDR3 reads CASKVGETLGEQYF. The DNA of the CDR3 is TGTGCCAGCAAGGTGGGGGAGACCCTCGGCGAGCAGTACTTC.

V and J are TRBV9 and TRBJ1-5; perhaps TRBD1 as D (6 bases). Germline V gene lookup returns CDR1 SGDLS and CDR2 YYNGEE. The CDR3 has 14 amino acids. Deletions cut 1 base from V and 7 bases from J, with 12 bases between. The CDR3 bases are TGTGCCAGCAGCGTATGGGAGGGGGGGCAGCCCCAGCATTTT. It translates to CASSVWEGGQPQHF. The complete variable domain, with remaining parts taken from reference TRBV9 and TRBJ1-5, reads DSGVTQTPKHLITATGQRVTLRCSPRSGDLSVYWYQQSLDQGLQFLIQYYNGEERAKGNILERFSAQQFPDLHSELNLSSLELGDSALYFCASSVWEGGQPQHFGDGTRLSIL.

V usage is TRBV7-2 and J usage is TRBJ1-1; possible D gene TRBD1, 6 bases. This CDR3 region has 16 residues. V was pared by 0 bases and J by 5 bases, with 16 bases between. CDR1 SGHTA and CDR2 FQGNSA come from the germline V gene. CDR3 sequence: CASSLALSQGYTEAFF. The CDR3 DNA follows: TGTGCCAGCAGCTTAGCGCTAAGTCAGGGGTATACTGAAGCTTTCTTT.

The chain employs TRBV11-2 and TRBJ1-1, with TRBD1 matching 8 bases. This CDR3 is 14 amino acids long. V shed 5 bases and J 8 bases; nucleotides not matched to a gene: 10. The germline V gene encodes CDR1 SGHAT and CDR2 FQNNGV. The CDR3, as DNA: TGTGCCAGCAGCCCCCGATATGGGGACAGGGAAGCTTTCTTT. It specifies CASSPRYGDREAFF. The full variable domain, its missing parts supplied by reference TRBV11-2 and TRBJ1-1, is EAGVAQSPRYKIIEKRQSVAFWCNPISGHATLYWYQQILGQGPKLLIQFQNNGVVDDSQLPKDRFSAERLKGVDSTLKIQPAKLEDSAVYLCASSPRYGDREAFFGQGTRLTVV.

This sequence joins TRBV20-1 and TRBJ2-7; D call uncertain. V was clipped by 6 bases and J by 3 bases, with 9 bases between them. Germline V gene lookup returns CDR1 DFQATT and CDR2 SNEGSKA (reference sequence). The CDR3 length is 11 residues. CDR3 DNA sequence: TGCAGTGCGGCGGTGCACTACGAGCAGTACTTC. This codes for CSAAVHYEQYF.

V is TRBV11-2 and J is TRBJ1-1; D may be TRBD1 (5 bases). The ends were cut back, 1 base at V and 1 base at J, with 10 bases in the middle. This CDR3 is built from 15 residues. Germline CDR1 and CDR2: SGHAT and FQNNGV. This CDR3 is CASSLGGTANTEAFF. The CDR3 DNA is TGTGCCAGCAGCTTAGGAGGGACGGCGAACACTGAAGCTTTCTTT.

In its sample, this clone was seen once. The gene calls are TRBV2 and TRBJ2-3, with TRBD2 matching over 10 bases. With V trimmed by 7 bases and J by 5 bases, 9 bases remained unmatched. CDR1 is SNHLY and CDR2 is FYNNEI in the germline V gene. This CDR3 region has 15 residues. DNA of the CDR3: TGTGCCAGCAAGCTAGCGGGGGCCTCAATAGATACGCAGTATTTT. Its protein product is CASKLAGASIDTQYF.

The chain recombines TRBV5-6 with TRBJ1-5, with 10 bases matching TRBD1. J lost 6 bases, V lost 1 base, and 7 bases had no gene match. CDR3 length: 16 residues. Germline V lookup: CDR1 SGHDT, CDR2 YYEEEE. CDR3 residues: CASSLWDRGVSQPQHF. DNA for the CDR3: TGTGCCAGCAGCTTGTGGGACAGGGGCGTTAGTCAGCCCCAGCATTTT.